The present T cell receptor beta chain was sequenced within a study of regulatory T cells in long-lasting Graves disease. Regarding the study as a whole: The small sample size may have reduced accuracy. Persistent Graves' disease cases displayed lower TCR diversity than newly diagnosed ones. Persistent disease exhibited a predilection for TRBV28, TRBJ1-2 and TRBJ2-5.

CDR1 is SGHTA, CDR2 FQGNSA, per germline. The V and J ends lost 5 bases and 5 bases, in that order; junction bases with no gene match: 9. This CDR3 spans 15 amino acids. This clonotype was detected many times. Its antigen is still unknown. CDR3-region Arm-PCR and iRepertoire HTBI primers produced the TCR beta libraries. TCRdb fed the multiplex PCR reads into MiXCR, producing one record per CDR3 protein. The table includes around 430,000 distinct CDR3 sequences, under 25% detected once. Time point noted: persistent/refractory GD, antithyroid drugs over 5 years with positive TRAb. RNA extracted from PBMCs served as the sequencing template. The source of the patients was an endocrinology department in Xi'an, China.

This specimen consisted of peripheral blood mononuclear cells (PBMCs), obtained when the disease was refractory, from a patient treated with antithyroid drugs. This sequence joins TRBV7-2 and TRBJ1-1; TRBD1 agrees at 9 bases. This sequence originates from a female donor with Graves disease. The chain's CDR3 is CASSLGQGIWTEAFF. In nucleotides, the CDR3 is TGTGCCAGCAGCCTGGGACAGGGAATCTGGACTGAAGCTTTCTTT.